The rows below give T cell receptor beta chains drawn from one sample of a study of cytomegalovirus exposure and HLA in healthy donors. Produced via immunoSEQ multiplex PCR; TCRdb's table is partial and in-frame only. The sample records tens of thousands of clones, around 78% being singletons. The material sequenced was PBMCs. The receptor source for this set is a man aged 35-49 years in good health and CMV-seronegative. The conserved cysteine and the conserved F or W are not part of the CDR3 here. The order of the fields is J gene, V gene, CDR3 protein.

J: TRBJ2-5; V: TRBV7-9; CDR3: ASSLVVGGMGETQY
J: TRBJ2-5; V: TRBV28; CDR3: ASSGQTIGLAGLQETQY
J: TRBJ2-3; V: TRBV7-2; CDR3: ASSLARGTDTQY
J: TRBJ1-1; V: TRBV13; CDR3: ASSQGGPLNTEAF
J: TRBJ2-1; V: TRBV2; CDR3: ASSGGQRSYSSYNEQF
J: TRBJ1-2; V: TRBV7-6; CDR3: ASSLATGAARGYT
J: TRBJ2-7; V: TRBV6-6; CDR3: ASSLGTAPYEQY
J: TRBJ2-1; V: TRBV10-1; CDR3: ASSGDGAGLTSGRALDEQF
J: TRBJ2-5; V: TRBV4-3; CDR3: ASSRGLAEETQY
J: TRBJ1-2; V: TRBV4-3; CDR3: ASSQDLGTPPGNYGYT
J: TRBJ2-3; V: TRBV30; CDR3: AWRSVWPDTQY
J: TRBJ2-6; V: TRBV25-1; CDR3: ASSESGQMISGANVLT
J: TRBJ1-2; V: TRBV30; CDR3: ACKGGVDYGYT
J: TRBJ2-7; V: TRBV6-1; CDR3: ASSGSPAGVWIEQY
J: TRBJ1-2; V: TRBV13; CDR3: ASSLDRGGYT
J: TRBJ2-3; V: TRBV6-6; CDR3: ASSYPGGDTQY
J: TRBJ1-1; V: TRBV19; CDR3: ASSRLANTEAF
J: TRBJ2-5; V: TRBV18; CDR3: ASSPPGAGGFGETQY
J: TRBJ2-5; V: TRBV11-3; CDR3: ASSRRTGDQETQY
J: TRBJ1-1; V: TRBV2; CDR3: ASSKTGDTEAF
J: TRBJ1-2; V: TRBV5-5; CDR3: ASSLGRQGAWGYT
J: TRBJ2-7; V: TRBV19; CDR3: ASSVQLAATFSYEQY
J: TRBJ2-2; V: TRBV5-1; CDR3: ASSQLPGDTGELF
J: TRBJ2-5; V: TRBV12-5; CDR3: ASGRGQGPETQY
J: TRBJ2-1; V: TRBV19; CDR3: ASSPAGGGYEQF
J: .; V: TRBV11-2; CDR3: ASTDIGGATSYEQY
J: .; V: TRBV5-1; CDR3: ASSLDPRAGRTYEQY
J: TRBJ2-1; V: TRBV6-1; CDR3: ASGGTSGYQQF
J: TRBJ1-5; V: TRBV5-1; CDR3: ASSSGQGDSEVYSNQPQH
J: TRBJ1-2; V: TRBV15; CDR3: ATSKDRGLGGYT
J: TRBJ2-3; V: TRBV27; CDR3: ASSLEGARTDTQY
J: TRBJ1-5; V: TRBV30; CDR3: AWSLGDTFSNQPQH
J: TRBJ1-2; V: TRBV7-9; CDR3: ASSLGNYGYT
J: TRBJ2-3; V: TRBV10-3; CDR3: AISERAAGGPADTQY
J: TRBJ2-7; V: TRBV6-1; CDR3: ASSQRGNYEQY
J: TRBJ2-3; V: TRBV30; CDR3: AWRGGNTQY
J: TRBJ2-1; V: TRBV5-1; CDR3: ASSSGVDLASITYNEQF
J: TRBJ2-7; V: TRBV25-1; CDR3: ASGGRGGTYEQY
J: TRBJ1-2; V: TRBV15; CDR3: ATSRVGQVLYGYT
J: TRBJ1-5; V: TRBV7-9; CDR3: ASSPWTGRDQPQH
J: TRBJ1-2; V: TRBV28; CDR3: ASTEGGARGYT
J: TRBJ1-1; V: TRBV7-9; CDR3: ASRGAGPEAF
J: TRBJ1-2; V: TRBV5-6; CDR3: ASIDRGLEVGYT
J: TRBJ1-3; V: TRBV2; CDR3: ASSERGSRTGVGNTIY
J: TRBJ2-7; V: TRBV28; CDR3: ASSFSGRVDEQY